The next 12 T cell receptor beta chains were all read from a single sample in a study of blood T cells in healthy people across ages. A sample-barcoded 5' primer and a J-beta primer mix were used in a second PCR of about 6 to 11 cycles. TCRdb ran MiXCR on the 5' RACE reads and lists one entry per CDR3 protein. The sample carries some 760,000 distinct CDR3 sequences, roughly 25% recorded once. This sample also belongs to another study, concerning T cells of mothers and their children.

Sequenced input: blood. These TCRs come from a boy aged 5-17 years in good health.

The CDR3 coding sequence is TGTGCCGTCGACGGATTCGGGCATTCCTACGAGCAGTACTTC. This sequence encodes CAVDGFGHSYEQYF. The chain has TRBV28 and TRBJ2-7; D uncertain. The CDR3 consists of 14 residues. The germline V gene encodes CDR1 MDHEN and CDR2 SYDVKM. Deletions cut 11 bases from V and 1 base from J, with 18 bases between.

This clonotype was seen a few times. The gene calls are TRBV29-1 and TRBJ2-1, with D uncertain. CDR1 is SQVTM and CDR2 is ANQGSEA in the germline V gene. V lost 0 bases, J lost 7 bases, and 7 bases lay in between. This CDR3 is 12 amino acids long. CDR3 loop: CSVEELDNEQFF. The DNA for the CDR3 is TGCAGCGTTGAAGAACTTGATAATGAGCAGTTCTTC.

This clonotype was seen more than once but under ten times. The V and J genes are TRBV2 and TRBJ2-5; TRBD2 matches 12 bases. The germline CDR1 and CDR2 sequences are SNHLY and FYNNEI. The CDR3 sequence is 17 residues long. With 3 bases clipped from V and 1 base from J, the junction kept 6 bases outside the gene matches. Here the CDR3 DNA reads TGTGCCAGCAGTGAGACTAGCGGGGGTACACTCCAAGAGACCCAGTACTTC. It translates to CASSETSGGTLQETQYF.

The rearrangement links TRBV5-6 to TRBJ2-1, with TRBD2 identical over 10 bases. CDR1 and CDR2 from the germline V gene are SGHDT and YYEEEE. V lost 4 bases and J lost 3; bases outside the gene matches: 16. CDR3 length equals 19 residues. Here the CDR3 reads CASSPLLWSGGGYYNEQFF. The CDR3 nucleotides are TGTGCCAGCAGCCCGCTACTATGGAGCGGGGGGGGCTACTACAATGAGCAGTTCTTC.

The chain carries TRBV20-1 and TRBJ2-4, with TRBD2 matching 7 bases. Germline V gene data show CDR1 as DFQATT and CDR2 as SNEGSKA (reference sequence). Trimming cost V 1 base and J 3 bases; bases outside gene matches: 6. The CDR3 consists of 15 residues. CDR3 nucleotides: TGCAGTGCTAGAGGGCTAGCGGAATACAAAAACATTCAGTACTTC. It specifies CSARGLAEYKNIQYF.

This clonotype came up a few times. The chain employs TRBV3-1 and TRBJ1-1; D might be TRBD1 (5 bases). V was pared by 6 bases and J by 5 bases, with 16 bases between. The CDR3 sequence is 14 residues long. Germline V gives CDR1 LGHDT, CDR2 YNNKEL (reference sequence). CDR3 loop: CASRPTTGSTEAFF. The CDR3 bases are TGTGCCAGCAGACCTACTACAGGATCAACTGAAGCTTTCTTT.

This clonotype was recorded a few times. The J gene is TRBJ2-5, the V gene TRBV20-1; D remains ambiguous. Matching the DNA end better, TRBJ2-7 makes the J call doubtful. The CDR3 covers 14 residues. From germline, CDR1 is DFQATT and CDR2 SNEGSKA (reference sequence). The CDR3 is CSARGLFGTYEQYF. CDR3 nucleotide sequence: TGCAGTGCTAGAGGGCTCTTTGGAACCTACGAGCAGTACTTC.

A note on this clonotype: Compared with germline, one end of the junction differs, possibly owing to a read error. The V gene is TRBV29-1, the J gene TRBJ1-2; D is ambiguous. Germline lookup yields CDR1 SQVTM and CDR2 ANQGSEA. The CDR3 is made up of 9 amino acids. This CDR3 is CSVQDGYTF. CDR3 bases: TGCAGCGTTCAAGATGGCTACACCTTC. The variable domain in full, completed from reference TRBV29-1 and TRBJ1-2, reads SAVISQKPSRDICQRGTSLTIQCQVDSQVTMMFWYRQQPGQSLTLIATANQGSEATYESGFVIDKFPISRPNLTFSTLTVSNMSPEDSSIYLCSVQDGYTFGSGTRLTVV.

The chain employs TRBV9 and TRBJ1-1; 9 positions agree with TRBD1. V lost 3 bases, J lost 0 bases, and 6 bases stayed unmatched. Looked up from germline, CDR1 is SGDLS and CDR2 is YYNGEE. This CDR3 has 16 residues. CDR3 in DNA: TGTGCCAGCAGCGCCAGGACAGGGGAAATGAACACTGAAGCTTTCTTT. This translates into CASSARTGEMNTEAFF.

The rearrangement links TRBV4-1 to TRBJ2-1, with 11 positions matching TRBD2. Trimming took 5 bases from V and 6 from J; bases not matched to a gene: 6. Germline CDR1 MGHRA, CDR2 YSYEKL. The CDR3 covers 15 residues. The DNA for the CDR3 is TGCGCCAGCAGCTCCGTAGCGGGAGGGCTCAATGAGCAGTTCTTC. Its protein product is CASSSVAGGLNEQFF.

This clonotype was counted between two and nine times. The chain recombines TRBV27 with TRBJ1-1; 11 bases fit TRBD1. With 0 bases clipped from V and 6 bases from J, the junction kept 3 bases outside the gene matches. Germline CDR1 is MNHEY and CDR2 is SMNVEV (reference sequence). The CDR3 length is 15 residues. DNA for the CDR3: TGTGCCAGCAGTTTATCCGGACAGGGGGCGTCTGAAGCTTTCTTT. Amino acids: CASSLSGQGASEAFF.

This clonotype was recorded only once. V gene TRBV20-1 combines with J gene TRBJ2-7, with D maybe TRBD2 (6 bases). This CDR3 region has 11 residues. CDR1 is DFQATT, CDR2 SNEGSKA, per germline (reference sequence). The CDR3 DNA follows: TGCAGCTCGGGACTTCACTACGAGCAGTACTTC. This gives the protein CSSGLHYEQYF.